The 19 T cell receptor beta chains below were found in one sample sequenced in a study of cytomegalovirus exposure and HLA in healthy donors. The PCR contained 60 Vbeta and 13 Jbeta primers. TCRdb's table, derived via immunoSEQ multiplex PCR, lists solely in-frame clones and lacks some. Here the sample spans around 180,000 clones, 80% being singletons. Sequenced sample: PBMCs. These receptors were taken from a man aged 40-49 years in good health and CMV-seronegative.

The chain combines TRBV5-4 with TRBJ1-4; tentatively, D is TRBD1 (5 bases). The V and J ends lost 2 bases and 0 bases respectively, with 11 bases between them. The V gene's germline CDR1 is SGHNT and CDR2 YYREEE (reference sequence). The CDR3 sequence is 16 residues long. CDR3 sequence: CASSFRQGSTNEKLFF. The DNA of the CDR3 is TGTGCCAGCAGCTTCCGGCAGGGTTCAACTAATGAAAAACTGTTTTTT.

The chain employs TRBV19 and TRBJ1-4; 7 bases agree with TRBD1. V shed 7 bases, J shed 3 bases, and the junction held 5 bases outside the gene matches. CDR3 length: 14 amino acids. The V gene's germline CDR1 is LNHDA and CDR2 SQIVND (reference sequence). Here the CDR3 reads CASKTGRANEKLFF. CDR3 sequence (DNA): TGTGCCAGTAAGACAGGGCGGGCTAATGAAAAACTGTTTTTT.

The rearrangement joins TRBV5-6 to TRBJ2-5, with D tentatively TRBD1 (5 bases). The J call may be incorrect, as the DNA end agrees better with TRBJ2-7. Germline loops: CDR1 SGHDT, CDR2 YYEEEE. This CDR3 spans 14 amino acids. CDR3 DNA sequence: TGTGCCAGCAGCCCCTGGCAGGGCCGCTACGAGCAGTACTTC. Residues: CASSPWQGRYEQYF.

This chain uses TRBV4-1 with TRBJ1-4; D unclear. CDR1 and CDR2 from the germline V gene are MGHRA and YSYEKL. This CDR3 has 13 amino acids. With 1 base removed from V and 8 bases from J, the gap between germline ends came to 8 bases. CDR3 sequence (DNA): TGCGCCAGCAGCCAAGGTATGCAGGAAAAACTGTTTTTT. This gives the protein CASSQGMQEKLFF.

The gene calls are TRBV18 and TRBJ1-1; 10 bases fit TRBD1. Germline V gives CDR1 KGHSH, CDR2 LQKENI. This CDR3 contains 15 residues. V shed 4 bases, J shed 13 bases, and the junction held 15 bases outside the gene matches. The CDR3 reads CASSLVPPGQGYGFF. Written as DNA, the CDR3 is TGTGCCAGCTCACTCGTCCCCCCGGGACAGGGGTACGGTTTCTTT. Full variable domain (remainder filled in from reference TRBV18 and TRBJ1-1): NAGVMQNPRHLVRRRGQEARLRCSPMKGHSHVYWYRQLPEEGLKFMVYLQKENIIDESGMPKERFSAEFPKEGPSILRIQQVVRGDSAAYFCASSLVPPGQGYGFFGQGTRLTVV.

The J gene is TRBJ1-1, the V gene TRBV19; D is unclear. The CDR3 has 15 residues. Germline values: CDR1 LNHDA, CDR2 SQIVND (reference sequence). In DNA, the CDR3 is TGTGCTACCTCTTCTACAAGTGTTCGAGGCACTGAAGCTTTCTTT. It specifies CATSSTSVRGTEAFF.

The chain uses TRBV30 and TRBJ1-4; D remains unclear. Germline V gene data show CDR1 as GTSNPN and CDR2 as SVGIG (reference sequence). V was trimmed by 2 bases and J by 0 bases, leaving 19 bases between them. This CDR3 has 18 residues. For the CDR3, the DNA is TGTGCCTGGAGTCTTAAGGCGGCAGATATCGCAACTAATGAAAAACTGTTTTTT. Its protein product is CAWSLKAADIATNEKLFF.

V usage is TRBV6-5 and J usage is TRBJ1-1, with 7 bases lining up with TRBD1. Germline values: CDR1 MNHEY, CDR2 SVGAGI. Germline trimming cut 7 bases from V and 4 bases from J; bases unmatched to any gene: 0. The CDR3 covers 11 residues. The CDR3 spells CASNRGTEAFF. The CDR3 DNA follows: TGTGCCAGCAACAGGGGCACTGAAGCTTTCTTT.

This chain connects TRBV7-2 to TRBJ2-1; D gene unclear. V shed 6 bases and J shed 9 bases, with 18 bases lying between them. The germline V gene encodes CDR1 SGHTA and CDR2 FQGNSA. The CDR3 sequence is 14 residues long. The DNA of the CDR3 is TGTGCCAGCAGACCTAGGCTGGCATTGAGTGAGCAGTTCTTC. Its protein is CASRPRLALSEQFF. The full variable domain, its missing parts supplied by reference TRBV7-2 and TRBJ2-1, is GAGVSQSPSNKVTEKGKDVELRCDPISGHTALYWYRQSLGQGLEFLIYFQGNSAPDKSGLPSDRFSAERTGGSVSTLTIQRTQQEDSAVYLCASRPRLALSEQFFGPGTRLTVL.

The chain combines TRBV5-6 with TRBJ2-1; 10 nucleotides align to TRBD1. V lost 4 bases to trimming and J lost 9 bases; unmatched junction nucleotides: 10. Germline V gene lookup returns CDR1 SGHDT and CDR2 YYEEEE. This CDR3 has 15 amino acids. This CDR3 is CASSGTGQGMSEQFF. The CDR3 nucleotides read TGTGCCAGCAGCGGGACGGGACAGGGGATGTCTGAGCAGTTCTTC.

The chain recombines TRBV7-2 with TRBJ2-7; TRBD1 is a possible D gene (5 bases). Trimming cost V 4 bases and J 3 bases, with 7 bases left between them. The CDR3 totals 12 residues. CDR1 is SGHTA and CDR2 is FQGNSA in the germline V gene. The CDR3, as DNA: TGTGCCAGCAGCTCAGGGATCTACGAGCAGTACTTC. Amino acid sequence: CASSSGIYEQYF.

The V call is TRBV19, the J call TRBJ2-7; 8 positions match TRBD2. The J segment lost 6 bases and the V segment lost 6 bases, leaving 7 bases of the junction unmatched. The CDR3 extends over 13 amino acids. Looked up from germline, CDR1 is LNHDA and CDR2 is SQIVND (reference sequence). The CDR3 here is CASSPGLVGEQYF. In DNA form, the CDR3 reads TGTGCCAGTAGCCCGGGACTAGTTGGCGAGCAGTACTTC.

The chain recombines TRBV6-6 with TRBJ1-5; no clear D gene. This CDR3 spans 14 amino acids. The V and J ends lost 4 bases and 1 base respectively, with 8 bases between them. Germline CDR1 reads MNHNY; CDR2 reads SVGAGI (reference sequence). The CDR3 bases are TGTGCCAGCAGTTCCGCGGGGAGCAATCAGCCCCAGCATTTT. It yields the protein CASSSAGSNQPQHF.

This clone was detected only once. The CDR3: CASSFADSGQPQHF. DNA of the CDR3: TGTGCCAGCAGTTTCGCTGACTCGGGTCAGCCCCAGCATTTT. V usage is TRBV27 and J usage is TRBJ1-5; D is ambiguous. The germline gives CDR1 MNHEY, CDR2 SMNVEV (reference sequence). This CDR3 comprises 14 residues. The V gene lost 3 bases and the J gene lost 6 bases, with 12 bases spanning the gap.

The V call is TRBV9, the J call TRBJ1-3; TRBD1 aligns across 7 bases. The length of the CDR3 is 16 residues. V trimming: 4 bases; J trimming: 4 bases; junction bases outside the gene matches: 11. The germline V gene has CDR1 SGDLS and CDR2 YYNGEE. The chain's CDR3 is CASSILEGANGNTIYF. The CDR3 region has the DNA TGTGCCAGCAGCATACTGGAGGGGGCAAACGGAAACACCATATATTTT.

This chain uses TRBV29-1 with TRBJ2-7, with TRBD1 matching 12 bases. The V gene end was trimmed by 7 bases and the J gene end by 4 bases; junction bases not matched to a gene: 2. Germline V gives CDR1 SQVTM, CDR2 ANQGSEA. The CDR3 is 12 residues long. This CDR3 reads CSAGQGAYEQYF. DNA for the CDR3: TGCAGCGCGGGACAGGGGGCATACGAGCAGTACTTC.

A few counts support this clone. The V gene is TRBV9, the J gene TRBJ1-4; a possible D gene is TRBD1 (5 bases). The CDR3 covers 16 residues. Germline V lookup: CDR1 SGDLS, CDR2 YYNGEE. The V end was cut by 3 bases, the J end by 4 bases, with 16 bases between. CDR3 nucleotide sequence: TGTGCCAGCAGCGCGCCCGTGGGGCAGAGTAATGAAAAACTGTTTTTT. It specifies CASSAPVGQSNEKLFF. Full variable domain (rest looked up from reference TRBV9 and TRBJ1-4): DSGVTQTPKHLITATGQRVTLRCSPRSGDLSVYWYQQSLDQGLQFLIQYYNGEERAKGNILERFSAQQFPDLHSELNLSSLELGDSALYFCASSAPVGQSNEKLFFGSGTQLSVL.

The genes are TRBV9 and TRBJ2-5; 13 positions agree with TRBD2. The ends lost 2 bases at V and 5 bases at J; junction bases unmatched: 6. Germline lookup yields CDR1 SGDLS and CDR2 YYNGEE. The CDR3 spans 16 residues. CDR3 coding DNA: TGTGCCAGCAGCGTCACTAGCGGGGGGGCCTGGGAGACCCAGTACTTC. It is translated as CASSVTSGGAWETQYF. The full variable domain, its missing parts supplied by reference TRBV9 and TRBJ2-5, is DSGVTQTPKHLITATGQRVTLRCSPRSGDLSVYWYQQSLDQGLQFLIQYYNGEERAKGNILERFSAQQFPDLHSELNLSSLELGDSALYFCASSVTSGGAWETQYFGPGTRLLVL.

The chain links TRBV14 to TRBJ1-3; TRBD1 might be the D (6 bases). V shed 4 bases and J shed 0 bases, with 13 bases lying between them. The CDR3 sequence is 16 residues long. Germline V gene data show CDR1 as SGHDN and CDR2 as FVKESK. The CDR3 DNA is TGTGCCAGCAGCCGAATGGGACACCCCTCTGGAAACACCATATATTTT. Translating gives CASSRMGHPSGNTIYF.